This T cell receptor (beta chain) appears in the sequencing data of a study of OX40 agonist ivuxolimab in advanced cancers. On the study more broadly: The drug used for patients, ivuxolimab, was an agonistic anti-OX40 (CD134) antibody. One patient with hepatocellular carcinoma and two with cutaneous melanoma, three in all, had partial responses. Having had anti-PD-1, anti-PD-L1 or anti-CTLA-4 therapy before was allowed, and roughly 40% had some.

Regarding the study as a whole: Averaging showed that CD8+ T cells had more expanded clones than CD4+ did.

TCRdb's copy holds only in-frame clones and misses some; the assay was immunoSEQ multiplex PCR. The sample lists approximately 58,000 clones; over 65% were seen once. Concerning this clone: What it recognizes is unknown.

The clonotype was recovered from an adult with an advanced solid tumor such as melanoma, head and neck, liver or kidney cancer. The sample here was CD4+ or CD8+ T cells sorted from blood, taken in a trial of the OX40 agonist ivuxolimab.

CDR3 region: CSARDRNTIYF. As DNA, the CDR3 is TGCAGTGCTAGAGATCGAAACACCATATATTTT. The chain is built from TRBV20-1 and TRBJ1-3; D is undetermined. V lost 0 bases to trimming and J lost 5 bases, with 2 bases between them. Germline loops: CDR1 DFQATT, CDR2 SNEGSKA (reference sequence). The CDR3 runs 11 residues.